This T cell receptor beta chain was documented in a study of T cells in Graves' hyperthyroidism and ophthalmopathy. General observations from the study: Model-based prediction identified ophthalmopathy a median roughly 5.9 months prior to its onset.

The source material, RNA transcripts, was used to amplify TCR beta CDR3 regions. The HTBI set primed first-round TCR CDR3 RT-PCR. TCRdb reprocessed the multiplex PCR reads with MiXCR, giving one entry per CDR3 protein. The sample consists of 610,000 or so distinct CDR3 sequences, about 45% of them appearing once. This CDR3 has 14 residues. J was trimmed by 8 bases and V by 2 bases; bases with no gene match: 11. Germline CDR1 reads GTSNPN; CDR2 reads SVGIG (reference sequence). Hyperthyroidism was newly diagnosed in patients aged 18 to 65 (duration under 2 months). As concerns this clonotype: Its antigen is undetermined.

The chain employs TRBV30 and TRBJ1-2; TRBD1 matches at 7 bases. The origin of this receptor is a young woman with Graves' hyperthyroidism. The sequencing input was peripheral blood or thyroid tissue (not recorded which). The CDR3 reads CAWSLPGTVNGYTF. In DNA form, the CDR3 reads TGTGCCTGGAGTCTCCCCGGGACAGTAAACGGCTACACCTTC. Drawing the rest from reference TRBV30 and TRBJ1-2, the complete variable domain is SQTIHQWPATLVQPVGSPLSLECTVEGTSNPNLYWYRQAAGRGLQLLFYSVGIGQISSEVPQNLSASRPQDRQFILSSKKLLLSDSGFYLCAWSLPGTVNGYTFGSGTRLTVV.